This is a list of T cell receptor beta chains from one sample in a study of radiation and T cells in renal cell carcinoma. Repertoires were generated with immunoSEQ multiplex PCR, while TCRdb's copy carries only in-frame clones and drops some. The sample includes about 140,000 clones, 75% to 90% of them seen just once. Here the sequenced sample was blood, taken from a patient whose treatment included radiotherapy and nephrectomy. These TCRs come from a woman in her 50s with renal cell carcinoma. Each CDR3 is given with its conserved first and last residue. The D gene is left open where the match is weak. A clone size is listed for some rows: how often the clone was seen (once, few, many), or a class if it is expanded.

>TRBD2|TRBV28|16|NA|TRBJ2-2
TGTGCCAGCAGTTTGGTGAGCGGGGGGATCATCGGGGAGCTGTTTTTT
CASSLVSGGIIGELFF
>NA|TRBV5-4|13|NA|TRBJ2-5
TGTGCCAGCAGCTTGGAAGCGAGAGAGACCCAGTACTTC
CASSLEARETQYF
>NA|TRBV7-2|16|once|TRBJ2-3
TGTGCCAGCAGCTTAGTGGGCAGGGATAGCACAGATACGCAGTATTTT
CASSLVGRDSTDTQYF
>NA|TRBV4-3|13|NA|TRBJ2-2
TGCGCCAGCAGCCAAGGTTTCACCGGGGAGCTGTTTTTT
CASSQGFTGELFF
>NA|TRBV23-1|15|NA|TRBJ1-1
TGCGCCAGCAGTCAATCGATCGCCAGGGTAGGGTTGGCTTTCTTT
CASSQSIARVGLAFF
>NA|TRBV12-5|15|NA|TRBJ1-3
TGTGCTAGTGGTCCAAGGACCGCGCCTGGAAACACCATATATTTT
CASGPRTAPGNTIYF
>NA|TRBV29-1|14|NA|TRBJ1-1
TGCAGCGTTGAAGATGAGGCAGGGCGTAGTGAAGCTTTCTTT
CSVEDEAGRSEAFF
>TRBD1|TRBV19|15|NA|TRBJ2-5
TGTGCCAGTAGCCAAAGGGGCAGGGGGATAGAGACCCAGTACTTC
CASSQRGRGIETQYF
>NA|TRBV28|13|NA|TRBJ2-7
TGTGCCAGCAGTTTGCAACAGGCCTACGAGCAGTACTTC
CASSLQQAYEQYF
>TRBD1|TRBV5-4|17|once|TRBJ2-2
TGTGCCAGCAGCTTGGGAGGGGGACAGGGGAACACCGGGGAGCTGTTTTTT
CASSLGGGQGNTGELFF
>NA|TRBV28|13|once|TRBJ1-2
TGTGCCAGCAGCACACAGGGCCGCTATGGCTACACCTTC
CASSTQGRYGYTF
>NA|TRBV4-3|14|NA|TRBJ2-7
TGCGCCAGCAGCCAAGGAAGACCACCGGGGGAGCAGTACTTC
CASSQGRPPGEQYF
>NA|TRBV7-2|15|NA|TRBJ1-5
TGTGCCAGCATTGAGCGCCTAGGGCATAATCAGCCCCAGCATTTT
CASIERLGHNQPQHF
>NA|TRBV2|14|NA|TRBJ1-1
TGTGCCAGCAGTGTACGGCAGGGGAACACTGAAGCTTTCTTT
CASSVRQGNTEAFF
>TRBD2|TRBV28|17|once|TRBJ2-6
TGTGCCAGCAGTTTATCGGGGCGGGAGGCTGGGGCCAACGTCCTGACTTTC
CASSLSGREAGANVLTF
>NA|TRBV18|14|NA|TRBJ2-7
TGTGCCAGCTCACCTGGATTAGATATCTACGAGCAGTACTTC
CASSPGLDIYEQYF
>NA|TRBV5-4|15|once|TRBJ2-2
TGTGCCAGCAGCTTGGGAGCGGAGAACACCGGGGAGCTGTTTTTT
CASSLGAENTGELFF
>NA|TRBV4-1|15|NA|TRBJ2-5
TGCGCCAGCAGCCAAGGAATACAGGGCGGGGAGACCCAGTACTTC
CASSQGIQGGETQYF
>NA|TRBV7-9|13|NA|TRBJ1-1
TGTGCCAGCAGCCACTTTTGGAACACTGAAGCTTTCTTT
CASSHFWNTEAFF
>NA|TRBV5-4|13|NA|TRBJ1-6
TGTGCCAGCAGCGACCGCAGGGATTCACCCCTCCACTTT
CASSDRRDSPLHF
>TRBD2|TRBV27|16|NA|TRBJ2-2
TGTGCCAGCAGTATAAGGACTAGCGGAGGCACCGGGGAGCTGTTTTTT
CASSIRTSGGTGELFF
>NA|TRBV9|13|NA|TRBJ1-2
TGTGCCAGCAGCGTAGACGGAATCTATGGCTACACCTTC
CASSVDGIYGYTF
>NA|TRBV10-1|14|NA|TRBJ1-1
TGCGCCAGCAGCCCGGACAGAATGAACACTGAAGCTTTCTTT
CASSPDRMNTEAFF